This T cell receptor beta chain was identified during a study of control samples from healthy donors and cancer patients. Sequencing was performed with immunoSEQ multiplex PCR; in TCRdb, only in-frame clones are kept and a portion is missing. The table shows more than 100,000 clones, with around 93% occurring only once. On this clone itself: The sample holds other DNA sequences that translate to the same CDR3.

The CDR3 consists of 12 residues. V lost 6 bases, J lost 7 bases, and 3 bases stayed unmatched. In germline, CDR1 is SGHAT, CDR2 FQNNGV. The specimen was blood. The chain carries TRBV11-2 and TRBJ2-1, with 7 bases matching TRBD1. The origin of this receptor is a man aged 18 to 30 in good health. The CDR3 DNA follows: TGTGCCAGCAGGCTACAGGGGAATGAGCAGTTCTTC. Translating gives CASRLQGNEQFF.